The entry below gives a single TCR beta chain sequence along with its context. Germline CDR1 MDHEN, CDR2 SYDVKM. The CDR3 runs 15 residues. Trimming took off 2 bases at V and 10 bases at J, with 18 bases between the two ends. This sample is drawn from a study of blood T cell repertoires in COVID-19. In the study overall: COVID-19 samples, acute and convalescent, were from the United States, Italy and Spain. Nucleic acid was either cDNA or gDNA, and it came from T cells, B-cell-depleted T cells, or PBMCs.

In the authors' methods: The authors estimated nucleated cell counts from reference gene primer amplification. The protocol was immunoSEQ multiplex PCR, while the TCRdb copy is restricted to in-frame clones and leaves out a portion. The DNA was the basis for D and trimming; V, J and clone size are from that table. The sample yields about 160,000 clones, about four fifths seen once. The chain is built from TRBV28 and TRBJ2-1; tentative D call: TRBD2 (5 bases). The sequence was collected from a man aged 55 to 70 with active or convalescent COVID-19. Input material: peripheral blood. The chain's CDR3 is CASSLGSGVTLEQFF. The CDR3 nucleotides read TGTGCCAGCAGTTTAGGGAGTGGGGTTACCCTGGAGCAGTTCTTC.